This TCR beta chain was recorded in a study of read filtering for tumor transcriptome and immune sequencing. Study conclusions and caveats: Single-read clonotypes: about 81.9% of IR-seq clonotypes (roughly 4% of reads), 60% to 75% of RNA-seq clonotypes (44.6% of reads).

This clonotype was found many times. Its antigen is unidentified. Every patient had bone marrow sampled while the disease was active. The library was built from roughly 400 ng RNA with molecular barcoded adaptors for alpha/delta and beta/gamma chains. Via MiXCR, TCRdb re-called the reads, giving one row per CDR3 protein. The sample contains around 130,000 distinct CDR3 sequences, 10% to 15% of which appear only once. Germline CDR1 is MNHNS and CDR2 is SASEGT. V shed 5 bases and J shed 7 bases, with 17 bases lying between them. CDR3 length equals 14 residues. The specimen sequenced was a population of CD138-negative cells sorted from bone marrow. This TCR was recovered from a donor at least 40 years old with multiple myeloma. V is TRBV6-1 and J is TRBJ1-1; D may be TRBD1 (6 bases). The CDR3 spells CASSPRGRGREAFF. The CDR3 nucleotides are TGTGCCAGCAGTCCCCGCGGCAGGGGCCGTGAAGCTTTCTTT.